The sequence of this T cell receptor beta chain was determined in a study of blood T cells in healthy people across ages. Germline CDR1 and CDR2: MNHEY and SVGAGI. The CDR3 has 16 residues. V was pared by 10 bases and J by 9 bases, with 13 bases of the junction left unmatched. Then a second PCR, running roughly 6 to 12 cycles, was carried out with a sample-barcoded 5' primer and a J-beta primer mix. TCRdb used MiXCR to reprocess the 5' RACE reads, holding one entry per CDR3 protein. The table includes roughly 2 million distinct CDR3 sequences, around half detected once. The TCR originated in a middle-aged woman in good health. Sequencing was carried out using blood. The gene calls are TRBV6-5 and TRBJ1-6; 12 bases agree with TRBD1. The CDR3 bases are TGTGCCACCTCAAGGGACAGGGGGCTTAGGTCTTCACCCCTCCACTTT. Translating gives CATSRDRGLRSSPLHF.